Given below is one T cell receptor (beta chain) in context. Its antigen is not known. This sample was taken from a study of cytomegalovirus exposure and HLA in healthy donors. Use of 60 Vbeta and 13 Jbeta primers characterized the PCR. Sequencing used immunoSEQ multiplex PCR; TCRdb keeps in-frame clones, though not all of them. The sample lists 140,000 to 150,000 clones; about 80% were seen once. Study results and caveats: Productive rates of about 90% or about 30% were seen for most TCR beta V segments in an earlier analysis. Researchers reported in a later analysis that common viral pathogens appeared linked to several top clusters.

The CDR3 has 16 residues. Germline assignment: CDR1 SGDLS and CDR2 YYNGEE. With V trimmed by 3 bases and J by 3 bases, 7 bases remained unmatched. V and J are TRBV9 and TRBJ2-3, with TRBD1 matching over 10 bases. This clonotype originated in a man between 35 and 55 years old in good health and CMV-seronegative. The sequenced sample consisted of PBMCs. The CDR3 is CASSAWDRGKTDTQYF. In DNA form, the CDR3 reads TGTGCCAGCAGCGCGTGGGACAGGGGTAAGACAGATACGCAGTATTTT.